This TCR beta chain appears in the sequencing data of a study of cytomegalovirus exposure and HLA in healthy donors (dated by TCRdb to about 2017). With respect to the entire study: An earlier analysis of some 550 of the donors reported about 290 Gb of sequence data and 117 million unique TCR beta sequences from about 179 million T cells. An early release that covered roughly 600 HLA-typed donors contained about 300 gigabases of sequencing data and around 80 million unique TCR sequences. Among the roughly 430 genotyped donors, under 90% belonged to the genetic ancestry cluster associated with self-reported Caucasian donors. The study aimed to test whether signatures of past pathogen exposure could be identified by cataloging public T cell receptors. Using immunosequencing, the study profiled T cell repertoires from around 680 subjects and related those repertoires to cytomegalovirus serostatus. In addition to the first cohort of 650 to 800 subjects, a separate validation cohort of 130 or so different subjects was used. To predict cytomegalovirus infection status, the study brought together high-throughput TCR immunosequencing, statistical association of individual TCRs with disease status, and machine learning. A later analysis re-examined previously published TCR beta repertoires from just over 650 donors and added high-resolution HLA genotyping to investigate patterns of TCR occurrence. Rather than using new phenotypic data, the later analysis identified candidate immune exposures from TCR beta sequences and from how often those sequences occurred across donors. To decide whether each TCR beta V gene segment behaved as functional or pseudogenic, an earlier analysis of several hundred of the donors relied on high-throughput TCR beta sequencing. Alongside the repertoire data, information on donor age, sex, ethnicity and CMV serostatus was compiled. Genome-wide SNP genotypes for about 55% of the roughly 670 donors were used in a later genetic analysis, which treated that subset as a discovery cohort. All discovery cohort repertoires had been generated on a single sequencing platform. HLA typing included class I and class II loci at four-digit resolution. The number of typed donors differed by locus: about 620-630 for A, B, C, DRB1 and DQB1; 522 for DQA1; approximately 610 for DPA1; and some 430 for DPB1. Five DR-DQ haplotypes were treated as single units for association and clustering because of strong linkage in the cohort. Among 300 to 500 genotyped donors of the cohort, an average of about 240,000 unique TCR beta nucleotide sequences was sequenced per donor, of which roughly 17% were non-productive. Broad study findings and their caveats: A cluster of highly shared sequence variants was judged likely to represent a technical artifact of the sequencing pipeline. In vitro tests confirmed that a few of the cytomegalovirus-associated TCR beta chains recognize cytomegalovirus antigens. Correlated functional status among segregating V segments might be attributable to linkage disequilibrium, but an unknown experimental factor could not be ruled out. In a later analysis, 16,951 TCR beta sequences were associated with specific HLA alleles at a false discovery rate of 0.05. This cohort had only TCR beta chains sequenced, and the lack of alpha or paired-chain data limited which features could be detected. A later analysis reported that several top co-occurrence clusters appeared linked to parvovirus B19, influenza, CMV and Epstein-Barr virus. In an earlier analysis of about 550 of the donors, most TCR beta V segments were observed in productive rearrangements about 87% or about 30% of the time, broadly matching IMGT annotations. In a later analysis, TCR association rates were found to vary across HLA loci, with the most associated TCRs seen for DRB1 alleles and the fewest for HLA-C alleles. According to a later analysis, most CMV-associated TCR beta chains appeared to be HLA-restricted, and the HLA associations seemed to be driven largely by CMV exposure. The earlier analysis of around 600 of the donors excluded over 15 rarely observed V segments, including chromosome 9 orphons, because counts were too low. Because HLA typing was missing for some donors at each locus, association tests included only the typed subset. When HLA alleles, especially DR and DQ, strongly co-occurred, TCR associations were difficult to assign to individual alleles. Most TCR sequences were seen in very few donors, while some public TCRs were found in many individuals. An association between a missense DCLRE1C variant and V-gene and J-gene trimming of TCR beta chains was found in a later genetic analysis and replicated in an independent cohort. A later analysis found that HLA-associated TCR beta chains were more clonally expanded and had lower generation probabilities than equally common non-associated chains. CMV serostatus was the only immune exposure information available for the cohort. Roughly uniform sequencing depth across donors was assumed in presence/absence analyses, although this assumption may not hold. Compared with the roughly 700-donor mean, donors in an Asian-associated ancestry cluster had fewer N-insertions in productive TCRs, according to a later genetic analysis. According to the authors, the approach could potentially be generalized to other disease states and immunological phenotypes. A further reported finding was that TCR beta sequences accurately predicted the HLA-A and HLA-B alleles for most subjects in the first cohort. In both the original and validation cohorts, the classifier was reported to diagnose cytomegalovirus status with high specificity and sensitivity. A total of 164 TCR beta chains were listed by the study as associated with cytomegalovirus.

Preparation of the library involved the immunoSEQ multiplex PCR assay. For the multiplex PCR, a mixture combining 60 forward primers for TCR Vbeta segments and 13 reverse primers for TCR Jbeta segments was used. A multiplex PCR assay on genomic DNA amplified the CDR3 region of rearranged TCR beta genes. On the Illumina HiSeq System, the amplified TCR beta libraries were sequenced as 87-base-pair reads. As for the authors' bioinformatics: A later analysis tallied approximately 87 million unique TCR beta chains across the 666 repertoires, and 10 million to 11 million of those chains were shared by two or more donors. Raw reads were error-corrected and collapsed into unique sequences by a nearest-neighbor algorithm in which closely related sequences were merged to remove PCR and sequencing errors. To assign V, D and J gene segments, CDR3 sequences were aligned to IMGT reference sequences. Each retained sequence needed at least a six-nucleotide match to both a V gene segment and a J gene segment. A rearrangement was called productive if the CDR3 had no stop codons and remained in frame with V and J, and every other rearrangement was called non-productive. CDR3 was defined by IMGT convention, running from the second conserved V-encoded cysteine to the conserved J-encoded phenylalanine. In an earlier analysis of around 540 of the donors, sequences lacking an unambiguous match to a single V gene segment were excluded. An earlier analysis of around 600 of the donors classified V segments as functional when productive rearrangements were above 56.7% and as segregating when the standard deviation between donors was above 5%. A statistical classification framework was built for diagnosing cytomegalovirus status from the catalog of TCR beta chain sequences. A later analysis assigned V and J genes by comparing TCR nucleotide sequences with IMGT/GENE-DB human TR gene sequences. The TCRdist pipeline was used in a later analysis to assign CDR3 sequences and most-parsimonious VDJ recombination scenarios. In a later analysis, every TCR beta chain was defined by the combination of its CDR3 amino acid sequence and its V-gene family, and reads without a unique V-gene family were dropped. In a later analysis, fewer than 650 highly shared, low-generation-probability nucleotide sequences were removed to address suspected cross-contamination and a sequencing artifact. In a later analysis, a clonal expansion index for each public chain was calculated from normalized within-repertoire ranks of inferred template counts. A later analysis computed generation probabilities with a VDJ recombination model fitted to out-of-frame rearrangements, and checked the results against IGoR. In a later analysis, TCR-TCR, TCR-HLA and TCR-CMV co-occurrence was scored with hypergeometric tests, and a repertoire-size bias correction was applied to TCR pairs. A later analysis estimated false discovery rates by permuting HLA or CMV assignments 20 times. In a later analysis, co-occurring TCRs were grouped with DBSCAN, and TCRdist sequence similarity was added when clustering was performed within HLA-allele-positive subsets. Repertoires with fewer than 30,000 or more than 120,000 public chains were left out of co-occurrence clustering, as were about 5 repertoires with anomalous nucleotide sharing. TCRdb's version of the immuneACCESS table is confined to in-frame rearrangements and falls short of the full clone set. An unresolved V gene accounts for under half of the shortfall where checked; the remainder is of unknown origin. The V and J calls and clone size come from that table; D and trimming were worked out from the DNA. The sample yields about 180,000 clones; 80% were counted once. The ten largest clones capture 1% of the sample.

Of note for this clone: Its antigen is unknown. It has no much larger one-base neighbor in the sample; base qualities were not kept.

The cohort was made up of about 610 healthy bone marrow donors. At the time of sampling, every cohort member was nominally healthy, though immune exposures that went unrecorded were likely present. The donor tested CMV seropositive and was one of the 289 seropositive cohort members. Each donor provided a peripheral blood sample, and peripheral blood mononuclear cells were used for TCR beta sequencing. Genomic DNA extraction from the blood cell samples was performed with the Qiagen DNeasy Blood Extraction Kit. The sample taken for sequencing was PBMCs. The TCR sequence derives from a woman between 50 and 59 years old in good health and CMV-seropositive.

The CDR3 region reads CAAGNRGETQYF. At the DNA level, the sequence is TGTGCCGCGGGGAACCGGGGAGAGACCCAGTACTTC. This chain joins TRBV19 to TRBJ2-5, with a weak D call of TRBD2 (6 bases match). Including the terminal cysteine and phenylalanine, the CDR3 comprises 12 residues. The kept DNA is CDR3 alone, 36 bases in frame from the first base. Via the germline V gene (reference sequence), CDR1 is LNHDA and CDR2 SQIVND. V is clipped by 11 bases and J by 4 bases, and the sequence between their germline boundaries is 14 bases long.